A single sample is the source of the 32 T cell receptor beta chains below, sequenced in a study of blood T cell repertoires in COVID-19. Only in-frame clones appear in the TCRdb table, and some are missing; sequencing was by immunoSEQ multiplex PCR. The profile shows roughly 160,000 clones, about 86% of them singletons. The sequencing input was peripheral blood. The receptor source for this set is a man aged 60 to 69 with acute or convalescent COVID-19.

The chain links TRBV5-1 to TRBJ2-7; 10 bases map to TRBD1. Trimming removed 3 bases from V and 6 bases from J; junction bases left unmatched: 9. The CDR3 is made up of 15 amino acids. Germline V gene lookup returns CDR1 SGHRS and CDR2 YFSETQ. Here the CDR3 DNA reads TGCGCCAGCAGCTACGGCGGACAGGGGGGGATCGAGCAGTACTTC. Its translation is CASSYGGQGGIEQYF.

V is TRBV5-6 and J is TRBJ2-1; 7 bases are shared with TRBD1. Germline CDR1 is SGHDT and CDR2 is YYEEEE. CDR3 length equals 15 residues. V was clipped by 1 base and J by 6 bases; unmatched bases: 7. Here the CDR3 reads CASSLRNRDSNEQFF. Written as DNA, the CDR3 is TGTGCCAGCAGCTTGAGGAACCGGGACAGCAATGAGCAGTTCTTC.

V gene TRBV3-1 (or the pseudogene TRBV3-2) combines with J gene TRBJ1-2, with TRBD1 matching 10 bases. With V trimmed by 4 bases and J by 8 bases, 10 bases remained unmatched. The CDR3 loop spans 15 amino acids. CDR1 LGHDT and CDR2 YNNKEL come from the germline V gene (reference sequence). Here the CDR3 reads CASSRDRGEDRGYTF. In nucleotides, the CDR3 is TGTGCCAGCAGCCGGGACAGGGGAGAAGATCGCGGCTACACCTTC.

The V and J genes are TRBV24-1 and TRBJ1-4, with 11 bases aligning to TRBD1. This CDR3 comprises 15 residues. With 4 bases clipped from V and 3 bases from J, the junction kept 0 bases outside the gene matches. Germline V lookup: CDR1 KGHDR, CDR2 SFDVKD. The CDR3: CATSEGQGANEKLFF. Written as DNA, the CDR3 is TGTGCCACCAGTGAGGGACAGGGGGCTAATGAAAAACTGTTTTTT.

This clone showed up just a few times. The chain combines TRBV2 with TRBJ1-5; no definite D call. Germline V CDR1 and CDR2: SNHLY, FYNNEI. The ends were cut back, 3 bases at V and 2 bases at J, with 5 bases in the middle. The CDR3 is 13 residues long. CDR3 in DNA: TGTGCCAGCAGTGATGTCGGCAATCAGCCCCAGCATTTT. This translates into CASSDVGNQPQHF. Complete variable domain (other parts from reference TRBV2 and TRBJ1-5): EPEVTQTPSHQVTQMGQEVILRCVPISNHLYFYWYRQILGQKVEFLVSFYNNEISEKSEIFDDQFSVERPDGSNFTLKIRSTKLEDSAMYFCASSDVGNQPQHFGDGTRLSIL.

This chain connects TRBV28 to TRBJ1-2; perhaps TRBD1 as D (6 bases). This CDR3 has 14 residues. The germline V gene has CDR1 MDHEN and CDR2 SYDVKM. V lost 6 bases to trimming and J lost 13 bases, with 24 bases between them. The DNA of the CDR3 is TGTGCCAGCAGGCAGGGGAGTCGGACGAGGGGGAGCACCTTC. This sequence encodes CASRQGSRTRGSTF.

This clone came up once. J is TRBJ2-7 and V is TRBV28, with D perhaps TRBD2 (6 bases). V was trimmed by 7 bases and J by 0 bases, leaving 13 bases between them. Germline CDR1 and CDR2: MDHEN and SYDVKM. This CDR3 is built from 14 residues. The CDR3 sequence: CASISAGSSYEQYF. The CDR3 nucleotides read TGTGCCAGCATCTCCGCGGGAAGCTCCTACGAGCAGTACTTC.

The CDR3 nucleotides are TGTGCCAGCAGTTTACAAAGGGGAGGTACCACAGATACGCAGTATTTT. This codes for CASSLQRGGTTDTQYF. V usage is TRBV28 and J usage is TRBJ2-3; TRBD2 might be the D (6 bases). Germline values: CDR1 MDHEN, CDR2 SYDVKM. V was trimmed by 2 bases and J by 2 bases, leaving 14 bases between them. The CDR3 is made up of 16 amino acids.

This clone has a handful of counts. The chain combines TRBV3-1 (or the pseudogene TRBV3-2) with TRBJ2-5; TRBD2 matches 7 bases. The CDR3 has 15 residues. The germline V gene encodes CDR1 LGHDT and CDR2 YNNKEL (reference sequence). Germline trimming cut 4 bases from V and 5 bases from J; bases unmatched to any gene: 10. CDR3 DNA: TGTGCCAGCAGCCCGATGGGAGGGGAGAGGGAGACCCAGTACTTC. This sequence encodes CASSPMGGERETQYF.

The chain carries TRBV7-9 and TRBJ2-5; possibly TRBD1 for D (7 bases). The CDR3 spans 17 residues. V dropped 5 bases and J dropped 4 bases, with 23 bases sitting between them. In germline, CDR1 is SEHNR, CDR2 FQNEAQ (reference sequence). CDR3 loop: CASSPRSAEGARETQYF. CDR3 DNA sequence: TGTGCCAGCAGCCCACGATCAGCGGAGGGGGCCCGAGAGACCCAGTACTTC.

The rearrangement joins TRBV27 to TRBJ1-6; no clear D. Trimming stripped 6 bases from V and 3 bases from J, with 12 bases between. The CDR3 sequence is 15 residues long. CDR1 and CDR2 (germline): MNHEY, SMNVEV (reference sequence). CDR3 nucleotide sequence: TGTGCCAGCAGACAGACGCGCCGCTATAATTCACCCCTCCACTTT. Its translation is CASRQTRRYNSPLHF.

V is TRBV12-3 or TRBV12-4 and J is TRBJ1-5; maybe TRBD1 (5 bases). V lost 3 bases and J 15 bases, leaving 15 bases between the germline ends. The CDR3 has 12 residues. The CDR3 DNA sequence: TGTGCCAGCAGTTTTACAGGAGGGGTTTCGCATTTT. It translates to CASSFTGGVSHF.

The chain couples TRBV11-2 to TRBJ2-1, with D maybe TRBD1 (6 bases). The V gene lost 4 bases and the J gene lost 5 bases, with 15 bases spanning the gap. The CDR3 runs to 15 residues. Per the germline V gene, CDR1 is SGHAT and CDR2 is FQNNGV. The CDR3 region has the DNA TGTGCCAGCAGCTCGCTAACAGGGAAACACAATGAGCAGTTCTTC. This codes for CASSSLTGKHNEQFF.

This chain uses TRBV6-5 with TRBJ2-2, with TRBD1 as a possible D gene (5 bases). This CDR3 spans 14 amino acids. Deletions cut 2 bases from V and 5 bases from J, with 9 bases between. Germline values: CDR1 MNHEY, CDR2 SVGAGI. The chain's CDR3 is CASSYERGTGELFF. The CDR3 DNA reads as TGTGCCAGCAGTTACGAAAGGGGTACCGGGGAGCTGTTTTTT.

The chain uses TRBV5-1 and TRBJ2-7; TRBD1 matches 9 bases. The CDR3 length is 14 residues. In germline, CDR1 is SGHRS, CDR2 YFSETQ. The V gene end was trimmed by 4 bases and the J gene end by 5 bases; junction bases not matched to a gene: 7. CDR3 coding DNA: TGCGCCAGCAGCCTAAGACAGGGGGTCCACGAGCAGTACTTC. This translates into CASSLRQGVHEQYF.

V and J are TRBV7-9 and TRBJ2-2, with 10 bases that match TRBD1. V lost 5 bases to trimming and J lost 3 bases; unmatched junction nucleotides: 3. Germline CDR1 is SEHNR and CDR2 is FQNEAQ (reference sequence). CDR3 size: 15 residues. The CDR3 is CASSPGTGDTGELFF. CDR3 nucleotides: TGTGCCAGCAGCCCCGGGACAGGGGACACCGGGGAGCTGTTTTTT.

This chain uses TRBV30 with TRBJ2-7, with D possibly being TRBD2 (5 bases). The CDR3 contains 12 residues. V dropped 0 bases and J dropped 4 bases, with 7 bases sitting between them. The germline gives CDR1 GTSNPN, CDR2 SVGIG (reference sequence). The CDR3 region is CAWSVPGYEQYF. CDR3 nucleotides: TGTGCCTGGAGTGTACCGGGGTACGAGCAGTACTTC.

The genes are TRBV18 and TRBJ1-6; D is uncertain. The CDR3 covers 15 residues. Germline CDR1 is KGHSH and CDR2 is LQKENI. V lost 1 base and J 5 bases, leaving 9 bases between the germline ends. The CDR3 sequence is CASSPRTQNNSPLHF. CDR3 coding DNA: TGTGCCAGCTCACCACGAACACAAAATAATTCACCCCTCCACTTT.

The chain couples TRBV28 to TRBJ2-7; D perhaps matches TRBD2 (6 bases). The germline V gene encodes CDR1 MDHEN and CDR2 SYDVKM. Between the trimmed V and J ends, which lost 4 bases and 1 base, there was a span of 14 bases. The CDR3 runs 15 residues. The DNA of the CDR3 is TGTGCCAGCAGTTACATAGGGACTTTTTCCTACGAGCAGTACTTC. This sequence encodes CASSYIGTFSYEQYF. Full variable domain (missing parts from reference TRBV28 and TRBJ2-7): DVKVTQSSRYLVKRTGEKVFLECVQDMDHENMFWYRQDPGLGLRLIYFSYDVKMKEKGDIPEGYSVSREKKERFSLILESASTNQTSMYLCASSYIGTFSYEQYFGPGTRLTVT.

CDR3 bases: TGCGCCAGCAGCTTGTCCGGGTCTAATGAAAAACTGTTTTTT. Its protein product is CASSLSGSNEKLFF. This rearrangement joins TRBV5-1 to TRBJ1-4; the D is unclear. Germline V gives CDR1 SGHRS, CDR2 YFSETQ. The CDR3 length is 14 residues. Between the trimmed V and J ends, which lost 1 base and 3 bases, there was a span of 7 bases. The full variable domain, with the rest looked up from reference TRBV5-1 and TRBJ1-4, is KAGVTQTPRYLIKTRGQQVTLSCSPISGHRSVSWYQQTPGQGLQFLFEYFSETQRNKGNFPGRFSGRQFSNSRSEMNVSTLELGDSALYLCASSLSGSNEKLFFGSGTQLSVL.

The chain has TRBV5-1 and TRBJ1-2; 12 bases fit TRBD1. Trimming at V came to 3 bases and at J to 8 bases, leaving 8 bases not matched to a gene. This CDR3 spans 15 amino acids. CDR1 is SGHRS and CDR2 is YFSETQ in the germline V gene. CDR3 DNA sequence: TGCGCCAGCAGCTCGACCGGGACAGGGGGCGACGGCTACACCTTC. This gives the protein CASSSTGTGGDGYTF.

The chain joins TRBV7-3 to TRBJ2-2; the match to TRBD2 covers 10 bases. CDR1 is SGHTA, CDR2 FQGTGA, per germline. There are 17 residues in the CDR3. After removal of 1 base from V and 6 bases from J, the junction contained 8 bases not matched to a gene. The CDR3 sequence is CASSLKGSSGSPGELFF. CDR3 DNA: TGTGCCAGCAGCTTAAAGGGGTCTAGCGGGAGCCCCGGGGAGCTGTTTTTT.

This sequence joins TRBV18 and TRBJ2-7; 12 nucleotides match TRBD2. The V and J ends lost 1 base and 6 bases, in that order; junction bases with no gene match: 4. CDR3 length: 15 amino acids. CDR1 and CDR2 from the germline V gene are KGHSH and LQKENI. The CDR3 bases are TGTGCCAGCTCACCACTTCTAGCGGGAGGGGTCGAGCAGTACTTC. It yields the protein CASSPLLAGGVEQYF.

The chain carries TRBV10-1 and TRBJ2-3; 7 nucleotides match TRBD2. Germline trimming cut 4 bases from V and 5 bases from J; bases unmatched to any gene: 15. Germline V gene lookup returns CDR1 WNHNN and CDR2 SYGVQD (reference sequence). The CDR3 totals 17 residues. CDR3 DNA: TGCGCCAGCAGTGCCAGCGGGAATGGATGGGGTATAGATACGCAGTATTTT. Amino acid sequence: CASSASGNGWGIDTQYF.

The CDR3 nucleotides read TGTGCCAGCAGCCCATGGAGATACTCAAACATTCAGTACTTC. The encoded protein is CASSPWRYSNIQYF. The gene calls are TRBV7-3 and TRBJ2-4; D is ambiguous. Germline CDR1 reads SGHTA; CDR2 reads FQGTGA. V lost 5 bases and J lost 6, with 14 bases in between. The CDR3 is 14 amino acids. Looking up the rest from reference TRBV7-3 and TRBJ2-4 gives the full variable domain: GAGVSQTPSNKVTEKGKYVELRCDPISGHTALYWYRQSLGQGPEFLIYFQGTGAADDSGLPNDRFFAVRPEGSVSTLKIQRTERGDSAVYLCASSPWRYSNIQYFGAGTRLSVL.

V and J are TRBV5-4 and TRBJ1-1; D might be TRBD1 (6 bases). V was cut by 0 bases and J by 0 bases, with 9 bases left in between. The CDR3 extends over 15 amino acids. The V gene's germline CDR1 is SGHNT and CDR2 YYREEE (reference sequence). The CDR3 sequence is CASSLEQGLNTEAFF. The CDR3 DNA follows: TGTGCCAGCAGCTTGGAACAGGGATTGAACACTGAAGCTTTCTTT.

The chain joins TRBV6-5 to TRBJ2-5; TRBD2 agrees at 10 bases. The CDR3 has 15 amino acids. Germline values: CDR1 MNHEY, CDR2 SVGAGI. Unmatched junction bases numbered 10, after V lost 7 bases and J lost 5 bases. CDR3 DNA: TGTGCCAGCACCAGAGCGGGAGGGCCTGAGGAGACCCAGTACTTC. It encodes CASTRAGGPEETQYF.

The chain uses TRBV28 and TRBJ2-1, with D hard to call. Germline V gene sequence: CDR1 MDHEN, CDR2 SYDVKM. Trimming took 3 bases from V and 2 from J, leaving 5 bases between them. The CDR3 consists of 13 residues. CDR3 DNA sequence: TGTGCCAGCAGTTTCCCTACCTACAATGAGCAGTTCTTC. It codes for CASSFPTYNEQFF.

The chain recombines TRBV27 with TRBJ2-7; TRBD2 aligns across 7 bases. This CDR3 region has 14 residues. The V gene end was trimmed by 3 bases and the J gene end by 0 bases; junction bases not matched to a gene: 2. Germline V CDR1 and CDR2: MNHEY, SMNVEV (reference sequence). This CDR3 reads CASSLTSSSYEQYF. The CDR3 DNA follows: TGTGCCAGCAGTTTGACTAGCAGCTCCTACGAGCAGTACTTC.

The rearrangement links TRBV20-1 to TRBJ1-4; D unclear. The length of the CDR3 is 13 residues. Per the germline V gene, CDR1 is DFQATT and CDR2 is SNEGSKA (reference sequence). Trimming removed 3 bases at V and 2 bases at J, with 7 bases between. CDR3 residues: CSASGGTNEKLFF. As DNA, the CDR3 is TGCAGTGCTAGTGGAGGGACTAATGAAAAACTGTTTTTT.

This chain connects TRBV6-5 to TRBJ2-1; 7 bases match TRBD2. The CDR3 is 16 residues long. CDR1 is MNHEY and CDR2 is SVGAGI in the germline V gene. V trimming: 4 bases; J trimming: 5 bases; junction bases outside the gene matches: 11. The DNA of the CDR3 is TGTGCCAGCAGTTTACATGGCGCTAGCGGAGACAATGAGCAGTTCTTC. Translated: CASSLHGASGDNEQFF.

This clone has only one observation. The J gene is TRBJ1-1, the V gene TRBV5-1, with TRBD1 as a possible D gene (6 bases). The CDR3 extends over 16 amino acids. The V end lost 4 bases, the J end lost 4 bases, and 20 bases lay between the germline ends. Per the germline V gene, CDR1 is SGHRS and CDR2 is YFSETQ. This CDR3 reads CASSPRGAGVFTEAFF. The CDR3 DNA reads TGCGCCAGCAGCCCTCGAGGGGCAGGGGTGTTCACTGAAGCTTTCTTT.